This T cell receptor (beta chain) emerged from a study of OX40 agonist ivuxolimab in advanced cancers. Study at large: Partial responses were recorded for three patients, including one with hepatocellular carcinoma and two with cutaneous melanoma. Study results and caveats: Part of the nonresponder group also had normalized T-cell clonal expansion that was low. Clonal expansion was among the lowest in partial responders at 0.1-3.0 mg/kg, especially CD8+.

With autoimmune disease history or systemic immunosuppression, patients were excluded. Generated by immunoSEQ multiplex PCR, the TCRdb table keeps only in-frame clones and is missing some. The data contain fewer than 90,000 clones, around 94% of them seen just once; the ten biggest clones take up 2.5% to 3.5%. The CDR3 runs 16 residues. Trimming removed 1 base from V and 0 bases from J; junction bases left unmatched: 5. Looked up from germline, CDR1 is SGHRS and CDR2 is YFSETQ. To note about this clone: The target antigen is unknown.

The chain uses TRBV5-1 and TRBJ2-3; 7 bases agree with TRBD2. The TCR was taken from an adult with an advanced solid tumor such as melanoma, head and neck, liver or kidney cancer. Source: CD4+ or CD8+ T cells sorted from blood, taken in a trial of the OX40 agonist ivuxolimab. The CDR3 sequence: CASSLFLAASTDTQYF. The CDR3 DNA reads as TGCGCCAGCAGCTTGTTCCTAGCGGCTAGCACAGATACGCAGTATTTT. The full variable domain, in which reference TRBV5-1 and TRBJ2-3 provide the parts outside the CDR3, is KAGVTQTPRYLIKTRGQQVTLSCSPISGHRSVSWYQQTPGQGLQFLFEYFSETQRNKGNFPGRFSGRQFSNSRSEMNVSTLELGDSALYLCASSLFLAASTDTQYFGPGTRLTVL.